The sequence of this T cell receptor (beta chain) was determined in a study of immune heterogeneity within non-small cell lung tumors. On the study more broadly: There was 1 tumor not otherwise specified, along with some 11 non-squamous carcinomas and several squamous cell carcinomas.

The sample holds many counts of this clonotype. Its antigen is currently unknown. A multiplex PCR containing 32 V primers and 13 J primers was used to amplify TCR beta CDR3. TCRdb redid the calling of the multiplex PCR reads with MiXCR, one entry per CDR3 protein. The table records about 15,000 distinct CDR3 sequences, over 25% of them present only once. Trimming removed 5 bases from V and 5 bases from J, with 9 bases in between. Germline assignment: CDR1 SGHAT and CDR2 FQNNGV. The CDR3 totals 13 residues. Regarding the study as a whole: Clonality of local T cells correlated moderately but significantly with local tumor mutational burden (R about 0.34). Different patients shared few of their high-frequency T-cell receptor beta clonotypes.

Bulk tumor gDNA, 550 to 600 ng per sample, served as the TCR template. Widely spaced biopsies, several per primary tumor, were obtained at surgery. Each patient presented with untreated, newly diagnosed non-small cell lung cancer and received curative surgery. The chain carries TRBV11-2 and TRBJ2-2; D gene unclear. The source is a woman in her 50s with non-small cell lung cancer. The specimen was lung tumor tissue. The CDR3 bases are TGTGCCAGCAGCCCCTCGAGTACCGGGGAGCTGTTTTTT. Its protein is CASSPSSTGELFF.